Presented here are 21 T cell receptor beta chains from one specimen sequenced in a study of shared clonotypes between healthy human individuals. Profiled with immunoSEQ multiplex PCR; TCRdb holds only in-frame clones, not every one. The table lists hundreds of thousands of clones, around 73% of them singletons. The specimen sequenced was memory CD4+ T cells sorted from blood. As to subset: CD45RA-negative fraction. Receptor source: a woman aged 25 to 39 in good health.

The chain uses TRBV2 and TRBJ1-1; 7 bases map to TRBD1. Per the germline V gene, CDR1 is SNHLY and CDR2 is FYNNEI. The CDR3 runs to 13 residues. V was clipped by 7 bases and J by 7 bases; unmatched bases: 9. The chain's CDR3 is CASTAPGQREAFF. CDR3 coding DNA: TGTGCCAGCACCGCCCCGGGACAGCGTGAAGCTTTCTTT.

The V call is TRBV18, the J call TRBJ2-1, with TRBD2 matching over 8 bases. The CDR3 covers 17 residues. The ends lost 3 bases at V and 6 bases at J; junction bases unmatched: 13. CDR1 is KGHSH, CDR2 LQKENI, per germline. As DNA, the CDR3 is TGTGCCAGCTCACCCCCCCCCGCTAGCGGGTTCTCCAATGAGCAGTTCTTC. Amino acids: CASSPPPASGFSNEQFF.

This clone has just a few counts. The V gene is TRBV4-2, the J gene TRBJ2-1; a possible D gene is TRBD2 (6 bases). The germline CDR1 and CDR2 sequences are LGHNA and YNFKEQ. The CDR3 runs to 17 residues. V was clipped by 0 bases and J by 10 bases, with 22 bases between them. In nucleotides, the CDR3 is TGTGCCAGCAGCCAAGATCTTGCGGCGGTGGGGGGACGCGAGCAGTTCTTC. Its translation is CASSQDLAAVGGREQFF.

CDR3 DNA: TGTGCCTGGAGTAATGGTCCGAGTACCCGGCCCCAGCATTTT. Protein: CAWSNGPSTRPQHF. This chain connects TRBV30 to TRBJ1-5; D remains unclear. The CDR3 has 14 amino acids. CDR1 and CDR2 (germline): GTSNPN, SVGIG (reference sequence). Trimming pared 2 bases from V and 9 bases from J, leaving 17 bases between.

The genes are TRBV6-1 and TRBJ2-2; no reliable D call. In germline, CDR1 is MNHNS, CDR2 SASEGT. V lost 0 bases, J lost 10 bases, and 6 bases lay in between. The CDR3 spans 12 residues. The DNA for the CDR3 is TGTGCCAGCAGTGAAGCCAGGACGGAGCTGTTTTTT. Protein: CASSEARTELFF.

V is TRBV4-1 and J is TRBJ1-2; no definite D call. The CDR3 spans 14 residues. V was pared by 0 bases and J by 3 bases, with 8 bases between. Looked up from germline, CDR1 is MGHRA and CDR2 is YSYEKL. The CDR3 protein is CASSQDYGDYGYTF. For the CDR3, the DNA is TGCGCCAGCAGCCAAGATTACGGGGACTATGGCTACACCTTC.

The chain is built from TRBV11-2 and TRBJ2-1, with 9 bases fitting TRBD1. The CDR3 spans 13 residues. Per germline, CDR1 SGHAT and CDR2 FQNNGV. V lost 1 base, J lost 12 bases, and 4 bases stayed unmatched. The CDR3 sequence: CASSLGDRAGQFF. CDR3 DNA: TGTGCCAGCAGCTTAGGGGACAGGGCCGGGCAGTTCTTC.

The rearrangement links TRBV28 to TRBJ2-3; 8 bases fit TRBD2. V shed 5 bases and J 2 bases; nucleotides not matched to a gene: 9. CDR1 and CDR2 (germline): MDHEN, SYDVKM. The CDR3 consists of 16 residues. CDR3 nucleotides: TGTGCCAGCAGTCCAACAATAGCGGGAAACACAGATACGCAGTATTTT. It specifies CASSPTIAGNTDTQYF.

On this clone itself: This may arise from a read error, as a much more abundant clone is one base away. The V call is TRBV11-2, the J call TRBJ1-2; TRBD1 matches 8 bases. Germline CDR1 reads SGHAT; CDR2 reads FQNNGV. CDR3 length equals 13 residues. Germline trimming cut 5 bases from V and 3 bases from J; bases unmatched to any gene: 2. CDR3 residues: CASSPGQDYGYTF. CDR3 in DNA: TGTGCCAGCAGCCCGGGACAGGACTATGGCTACACCTTC.

For the CDR3, the DNA is TGTGCCAGCAGCTTAGTTCCCCAAGAGACCCAGTACTTC. Residues: CASSLVPQETQYF. V and J are TRBV7-2 and TRBJ2-5, with D uncertain. Trimming pared 1 base from V and 1 base from J, leaving 4 bases between. CDR3 length: 13 amino acids. Per the germline V gene, CDR1 is SGHTA and CDR2 is FQGNSA.

This clone has a handful of counts. The rearrangement joins TRBV2 to TRBJ2-1; maybe TRBD2 (6 bases). The CDR3 contains 14 residues. Between the trimmed V and J ends, which lost 5 bases and 3 bases, there was a span of 11 bases. Germline V gene sequence: CDR1 SNHLY, CDR2 FYNNEI. The CDR3 protein is CASSNRGIYNEQFF. Here the CDR3 DNA reads TGTGCCAGCAGTAACCGCGGGATCTACAATGAGCAGTTCTTC.

This clone was found once. The chain joins TRBV4-1 to TRBJ2-7; 7 bases agree with TRBD1. V shed 2 bases and J 3 bases; nucleotides not matched to a gene: 7. The CDR3 extends over 15 amino acids. Germline V lookup: CDR1 MGHRA, CDR2 YSYEKL. The CDR3 spells CASSQRSGTDYEQYF. DNA for the CDR3: TGCGCCAGCAGCCAAAGATCCGGGACAGACTACGAGCAGTACTTC.

This chain connects TRBV11-2 to TRBJ2-2, with 10 bases lining up with TRBD2. Trimming took 6 bases from V and 2 from J; bases not matched to a gene: 6. The CDR3 length is 16 residues. CDR1 and CDR2 from the germline V gene are SGHAT and FQNNGV. This chain's CDR3 is CASRLVAGGNTGELFF. In nucleotides, the CDR3 is TGTGCCAGCAGACTAGTAGCGGGAGGAAACACCGGGGAGCTGTTTTTT.

This clone has just one count. The chain is built from TRBV2 and TRBJ1-1; 9 bases are a match to TRBD1. The V gene end was trimmed by 3 bases and the J gene end by 2 bases; junction bases not matched to a gene: 4. There are 15 residues in the CDR3. Germline V gene lookup returns CDR1 SNHLY and CDR2 FYNNEI. The CDR3 region is CASSDSDRGNTEAFF. CDR3 in DNA: TGTGCCAGCAGTGATTCGGACAGGGGCAACACTGAAGCTTTCTTT.

This clone has more than one count but fewer than ten. The chain links TRBV29-1 to TRBJ2-3, with D hard to call. Germline-derived CDR1 and CDR2 are SQVTM and ANQGSEA. CDR3 size: 14 residues. The V end lost 5 bases, the J end lost 0 bases, and 12 bases lay between the germline ends. CDR3 residues: CSVTESTSTDTQYF. Here the CDR3 DNA reads TGCAGCGTTACAGAGTCCACTAGCACAGATACGCAGTATTTT.

The V and J genes are TRBV11-2 and TRBJ2-7, with TRBD1 identical over 8 bases. CDR1 is SGHAT and CDR2 is FQNNGV in the germline V gene. The V gene end was trimmed by 5 bases and the J gene end by 5 bases; junction bases not matched to a gene: 2. CDR3 length: 12 amino acids. DNA for the CDR3: TGTGCCAGCAGCCAGGACAGGGACGAGCAGTACTTC. It codes for CASSQDRDEQYF. Based on the CDR3 plus reference TRBV11-2 and TRBJ2-7, the full variable domain is EAGVAQSPRYKIIEKRQSVAFWCNPISGHATLYWYQQILGQGPKLLIQFQNNGVVDDSQLPKDRFSAERLKGVDSTLKIQPAKLEDSAVYLCASSQDRDEQYFGPGTRLTVT.

In DNA, the CDR3 is TGTGCCAGCAGTGACCGAGCAGGCGCTTACTATGGCTACACCTTC. Its protein product is CASSDRAGAYYGYTF. J is TRBJ1-2 and V is TRBV2; D remains unclear. The CDR3 loop spans 15 amino acids. From germline, CDR1 is SNHLY and CDR2 FYNNEI. V was pared by 3 bases and J by 3 bases, with 14 bases between.

This rearrangement joins TRBV7-9 to TRBJ2-7; possibly TRBD2 for D (7 bases). This CDR3 spans 15 amino acids. Germline CDR1 reads SEHNR; CDR2 reads FQNEAQ (reference sequence). V was trimmed by 3 bases and J by 2 bases, leaving 14 bases between them. CDR3 nucleotides: TGTGCCAGCAGCTTGGCCCGGGGGGCACCCTACGAGCAGTACTTC. It encodes CASSLARGAPYEQYF.

Many counts were recorded for this clone. The CDR3 DNA reads as TGTGCCACCAGCAGAGTGGGAGCGGGAGGGTTGGGCGAGCAGTACTTC. Protein sequence: CATSRVGAGGLGEQYF. This chain connects TRBV15 to TRBJ2-7; 10 positions agree with TRBD2. Germline V CDR1 and CDR2: LNHNV, YYDKDF (reference sequence). CDR3 length equals 16 residues. The V and J ends lost 1 base and 6 bases, in that order; junction bases with no gene match: 9. Based on the CDR3 plus reference TRBV15 and TRBJ2-7, the full variable domain is DAMVIQNPRYQVTQFGKPVTLSCSQTLNHNVMYWYQQKSSQAPKLLFHYYDKDFNNEADTPDNFQSRRPNTSFCFLDIRSPGLGDTAMYLCATSRVGAGGLGEQYFGPGTRLTVT.

The rearrangement uses TRBV2 and TRBJ2-1; no clear D. Germline lookup yields CDR1 SNHLY and CDR2 FYNNEI. The V gene lost 2 bases and the J gene lost 6 bases, with 5 bases spanning the gap. CDR3 length: 12 residues. This CDR3 is CASSEKANEQFF. The CDR3, as DNA: TGTGCCAGCAGTGAAAAAGCCAATGAGCAGTTCTTC.

This clone was seen many times. J is TRBJ2-3 and V is TRBV27, with TRBD2 identical over 13 bases. V gave up 6 bases and J gave up 2 bases; unmatched junction bases: 5. The V gene's germline CDR1 is MNHEY and CDR2 SMNVEV (reference sequence). There are 16 residues in the CDR3. The CDR3 coding sequence is TGTGCCAGCAGCCGGACTAGCGGGAGTATCACAGATACGCAGTATTTT. Amino acid sequence: CASSRTSGSITDTQYF.